This TCR beta chain is drawn from a study of cytomegalovirus exposure and HLA in healthy donors. This CDR3 has 15 residues. Germline lookup yields CDR1 MGHRA and CDR2 YSYEKL. V lost 1 base, J lost 3 bases, and 13 bases lay in between. The PCR was carried out with 60 Vbeta primers and 13 Jbeta primers. Clones were sequenced by immunoSEQ multiplex PCR, and TCRdb holds only the in-frame ones, with some missing. This table holds some 160,000 clones, around 77% found once. V gene TRBV4-1 combines with J gene TRBJ2-7; TRBD1 is a possible D gene (6 bases). The receptor was isolated from a woman aged 25 to 39 in good health and CMV-seronegative. The specimen sequenced was PBMCs. The CDR3 is CASSQASTGNYEQYF. In nucleotides, the CDR3 is TGCGCCAGCAGCCAAGCCTCGACAGGAAACTACGAGCAGTACTTC.